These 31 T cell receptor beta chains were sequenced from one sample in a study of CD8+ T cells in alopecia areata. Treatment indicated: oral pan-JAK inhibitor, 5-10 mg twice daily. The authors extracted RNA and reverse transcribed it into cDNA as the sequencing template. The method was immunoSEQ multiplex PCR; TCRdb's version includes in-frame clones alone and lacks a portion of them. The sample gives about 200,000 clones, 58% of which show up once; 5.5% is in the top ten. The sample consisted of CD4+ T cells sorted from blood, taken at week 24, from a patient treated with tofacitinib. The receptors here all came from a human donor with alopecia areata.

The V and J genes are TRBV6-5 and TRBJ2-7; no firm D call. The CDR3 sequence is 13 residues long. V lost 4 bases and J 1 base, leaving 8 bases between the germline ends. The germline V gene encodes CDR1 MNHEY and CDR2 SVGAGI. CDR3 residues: CASSLRWSYEQYF. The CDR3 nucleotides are TGTGCCAGCAGTTTGCGGTGGTCCTACGAGCAGTACTTC.

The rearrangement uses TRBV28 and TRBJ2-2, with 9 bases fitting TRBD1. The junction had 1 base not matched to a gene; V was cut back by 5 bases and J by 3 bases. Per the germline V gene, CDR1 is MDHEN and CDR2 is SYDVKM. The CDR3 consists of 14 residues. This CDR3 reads CASSRTGDTGELFF. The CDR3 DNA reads TGTGCCAGCAGTCGGACAGGGGACACCGGGGAGCTGTTTTTT.

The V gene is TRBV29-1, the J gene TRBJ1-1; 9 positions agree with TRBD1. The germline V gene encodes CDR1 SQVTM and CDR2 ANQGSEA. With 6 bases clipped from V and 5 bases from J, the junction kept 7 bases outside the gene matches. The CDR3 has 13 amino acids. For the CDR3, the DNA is TGCAGCGTATGGGACAGGGCGATTACTGAAGCTTTCTTT. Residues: CSVWDRAITEAFF.

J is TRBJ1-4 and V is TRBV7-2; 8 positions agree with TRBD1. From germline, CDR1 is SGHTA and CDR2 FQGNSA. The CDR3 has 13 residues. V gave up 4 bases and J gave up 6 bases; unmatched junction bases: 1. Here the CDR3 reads CASSSGQDEKLFF. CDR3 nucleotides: TGTGCCAGCAGCTCGGGACAGGATGAAAAACTGTTTTTT.

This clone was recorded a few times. The CDR3 loop is CSVEVGLAGLVDTQYF. CDR3 in DNA: TGCAGCGTTGAAGTTGGACTAGCGGGGCTCGTAGATACGCAGTATTTT. This chain uses TRBV29-1 with TRBJ2-3, with 12 bases that match TRBD2. There are 16 residues in the CDR3. Per germline, CDR1 SQVTM and CDR2 ANQGSEA. V gave up 1 base and J gave up 5 bases; unmatched junction bases: 7.

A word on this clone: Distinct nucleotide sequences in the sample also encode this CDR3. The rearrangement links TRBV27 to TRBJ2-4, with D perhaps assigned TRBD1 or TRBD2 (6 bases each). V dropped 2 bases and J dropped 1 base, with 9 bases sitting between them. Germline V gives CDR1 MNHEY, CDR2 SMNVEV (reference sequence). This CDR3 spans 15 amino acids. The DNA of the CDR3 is TGTGCCAGCAGTTTAGGGGGGCGGGCCAAAAACATTCAGTACTTC. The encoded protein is CASSLGGRAKNIQYF.

The CDR3, as DNA: TGCGCCAGCAGCTTGGGTACTGGGGGACCCACCTTC. It translates to CASSLGTGGPTF. The gene calls are TRBV5-1 and TRBJ1-2, with a weak D call TRBD1 (5 bases). Germline V gene lookup returns CDR1 SGHRS and CDR2 YFSETQ. CDR3 length equals 12 residues. Trimming removed 0 bases at V and 13 bases at J, with 13 bases between.

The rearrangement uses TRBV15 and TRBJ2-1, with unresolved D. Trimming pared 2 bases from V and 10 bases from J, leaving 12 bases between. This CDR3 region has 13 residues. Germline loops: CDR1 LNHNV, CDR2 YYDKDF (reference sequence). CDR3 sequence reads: CATSRNGVAEQFF. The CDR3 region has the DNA TGTGCCACCAGCAGAAATGGGGTGGCCGAGCAGTTCTTC.

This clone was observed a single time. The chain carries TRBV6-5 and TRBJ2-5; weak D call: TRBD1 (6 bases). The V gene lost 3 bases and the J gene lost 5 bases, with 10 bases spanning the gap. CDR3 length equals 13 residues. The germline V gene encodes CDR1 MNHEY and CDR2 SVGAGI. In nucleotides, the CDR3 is TGTGCCAGCAGTTATAACAGGGACGAGACCCAGTACTTC. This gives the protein CASSYNRDETQYF.

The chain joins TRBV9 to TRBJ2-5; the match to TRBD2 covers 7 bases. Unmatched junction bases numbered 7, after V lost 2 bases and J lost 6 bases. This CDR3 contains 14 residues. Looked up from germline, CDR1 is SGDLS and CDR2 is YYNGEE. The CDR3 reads CASSVNPSGQTQYF. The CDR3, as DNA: TGTGCCAGCAGCGTTAACCCTAGCGGCCAGACCCAGTACTTC.

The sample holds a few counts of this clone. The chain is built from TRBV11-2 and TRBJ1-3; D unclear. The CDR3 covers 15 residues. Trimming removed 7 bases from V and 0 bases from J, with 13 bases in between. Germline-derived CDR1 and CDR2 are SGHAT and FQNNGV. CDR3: CASTLGVDSGNTIYF. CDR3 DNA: TGTGCCAGCACCCTAGGTGTGGACTCTGGAAACACCATATATTTT.

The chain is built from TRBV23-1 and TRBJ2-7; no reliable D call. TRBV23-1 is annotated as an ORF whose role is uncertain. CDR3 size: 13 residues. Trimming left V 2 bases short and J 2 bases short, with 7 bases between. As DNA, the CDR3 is TGCGCCAGCAGTCAAAAGCAAACCTACGAGCAGTACTTC. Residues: CASSQKQTYEQYF.

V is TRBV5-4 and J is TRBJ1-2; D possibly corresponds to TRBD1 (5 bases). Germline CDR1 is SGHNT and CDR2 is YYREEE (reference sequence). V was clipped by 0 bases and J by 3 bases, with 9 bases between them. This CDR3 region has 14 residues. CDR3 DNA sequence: TGTGCCAGCAGCTTGGCTGGGGCTTACTATGGCTACACCTTC. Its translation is CASSLAGAYYGYTF.

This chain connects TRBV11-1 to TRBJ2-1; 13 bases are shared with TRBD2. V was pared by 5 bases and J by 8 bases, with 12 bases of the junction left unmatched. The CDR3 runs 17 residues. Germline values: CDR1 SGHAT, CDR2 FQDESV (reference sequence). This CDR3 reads CASSQLAGGPKEDEQFF. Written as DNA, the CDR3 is TGTGCCAGCAGCCAACTAGCGGGAGGGCCTAAGGAGGATGAGCAGTTCTTC.

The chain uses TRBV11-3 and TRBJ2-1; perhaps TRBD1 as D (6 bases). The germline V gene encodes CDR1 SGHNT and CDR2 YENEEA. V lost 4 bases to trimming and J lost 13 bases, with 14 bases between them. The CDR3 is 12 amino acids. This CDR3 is CASSSVDSLQFF. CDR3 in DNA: TGTGCCAGCAGCTCGGTGGACAGCCTTCAGTTCTTC.

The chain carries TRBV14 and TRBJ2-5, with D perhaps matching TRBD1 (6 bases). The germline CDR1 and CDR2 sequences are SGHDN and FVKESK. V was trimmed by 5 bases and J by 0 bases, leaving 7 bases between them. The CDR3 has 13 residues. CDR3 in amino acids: CASSRGNQETQYF. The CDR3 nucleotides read TGTGCCAGCAGCAGGGGGAACCAAGAGACCCAGTACTTC.

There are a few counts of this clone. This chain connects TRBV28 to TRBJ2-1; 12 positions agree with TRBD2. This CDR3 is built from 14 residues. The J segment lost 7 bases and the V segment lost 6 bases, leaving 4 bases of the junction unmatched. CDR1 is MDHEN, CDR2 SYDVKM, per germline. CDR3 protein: CASRSSGRENEQFF. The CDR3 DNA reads TGTGCCAGCAGATCTAGCGGGAGGGAAAATGAGCAGTTCTTC.

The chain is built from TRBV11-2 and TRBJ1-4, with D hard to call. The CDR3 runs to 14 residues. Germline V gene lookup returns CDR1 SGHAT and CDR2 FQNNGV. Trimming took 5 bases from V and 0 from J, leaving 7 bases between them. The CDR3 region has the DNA TGTGCCAGCAGCCCCCGGGCAACTAATGAAAAACTGTTTTTT. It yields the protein CASSPRATNEKLFF.

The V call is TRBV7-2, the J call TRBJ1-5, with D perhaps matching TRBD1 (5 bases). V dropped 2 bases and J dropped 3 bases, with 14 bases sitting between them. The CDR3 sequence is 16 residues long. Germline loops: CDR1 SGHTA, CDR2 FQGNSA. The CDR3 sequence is CASSLNPGQLNQPQHF. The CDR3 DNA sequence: TGTGCCAGCAGCTTAAACCCCGGACAACTCAATCAGCCCCAGCATTTT.

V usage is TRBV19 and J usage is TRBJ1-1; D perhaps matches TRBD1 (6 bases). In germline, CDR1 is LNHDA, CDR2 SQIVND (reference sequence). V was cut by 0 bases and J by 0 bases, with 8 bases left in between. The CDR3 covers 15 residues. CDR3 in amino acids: CASSIDGGLNTEAFF. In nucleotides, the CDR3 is TGTGCCAGTAGTATAGATGGGGGGCTGAACACTGAAGCTTTCTTT.

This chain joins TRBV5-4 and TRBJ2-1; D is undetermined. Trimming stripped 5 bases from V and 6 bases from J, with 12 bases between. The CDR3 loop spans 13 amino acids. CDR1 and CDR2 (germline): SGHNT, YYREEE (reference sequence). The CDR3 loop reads CASSFDWGNEQFF. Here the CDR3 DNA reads TGTGCCAGCAGTTTCGATTGGGGCAATGAGCAGTTCTTC.

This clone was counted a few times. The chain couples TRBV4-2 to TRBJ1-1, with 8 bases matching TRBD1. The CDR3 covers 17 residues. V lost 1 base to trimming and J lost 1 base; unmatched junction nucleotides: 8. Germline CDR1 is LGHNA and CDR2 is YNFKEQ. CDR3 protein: CASSQGLYGTGNTEAFF. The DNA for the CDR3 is TGTGCCAGCAGCCAAGGCCTGTACGGGACAGGGAACACTGAAGCTTTCTTT.

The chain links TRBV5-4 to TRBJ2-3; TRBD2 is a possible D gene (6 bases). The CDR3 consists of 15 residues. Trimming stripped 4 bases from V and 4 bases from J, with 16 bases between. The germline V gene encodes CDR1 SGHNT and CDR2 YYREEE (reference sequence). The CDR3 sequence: CASSNRDSPPDTQYF. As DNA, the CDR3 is TGTGCCAGCAGCAATCGGGACTCCCCTCCAGATACGCAGTATTTT.

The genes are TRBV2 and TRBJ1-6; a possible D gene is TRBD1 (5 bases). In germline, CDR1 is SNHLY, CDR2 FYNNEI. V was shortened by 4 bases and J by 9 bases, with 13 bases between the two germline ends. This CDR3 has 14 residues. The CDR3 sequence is CASSGEQGSSPLHF. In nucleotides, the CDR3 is TGTGCCAGCAGTGGGGAGCAGGGTAGTTCACCCCTCCACTTT.

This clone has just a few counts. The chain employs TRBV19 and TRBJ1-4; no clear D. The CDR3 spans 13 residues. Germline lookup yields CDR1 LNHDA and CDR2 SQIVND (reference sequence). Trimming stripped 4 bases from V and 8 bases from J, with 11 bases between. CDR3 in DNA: TGTGCCAGTAGTAAAAACGCTCGAGAAAAACTGTTTTTT. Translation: CASSKNAREKLFF.

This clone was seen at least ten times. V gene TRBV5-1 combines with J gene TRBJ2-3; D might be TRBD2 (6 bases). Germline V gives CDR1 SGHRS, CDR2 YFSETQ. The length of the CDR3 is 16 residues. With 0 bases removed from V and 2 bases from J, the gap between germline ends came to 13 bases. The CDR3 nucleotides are TGCGCCAGCAGCTTGGCCGGACCGGGGGACACAGATACGCAGTATTTT. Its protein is CASSLAGPGDTDTQYF.

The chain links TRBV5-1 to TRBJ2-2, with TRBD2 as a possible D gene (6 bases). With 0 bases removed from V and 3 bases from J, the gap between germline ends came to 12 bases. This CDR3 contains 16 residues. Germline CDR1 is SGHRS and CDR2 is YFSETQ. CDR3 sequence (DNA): TGCGCCAGCAGCTTGGCCGGAGGAGGGGACACCGGGGAGCTGTTTTTT. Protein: CASSLAGGGDTGELFF.

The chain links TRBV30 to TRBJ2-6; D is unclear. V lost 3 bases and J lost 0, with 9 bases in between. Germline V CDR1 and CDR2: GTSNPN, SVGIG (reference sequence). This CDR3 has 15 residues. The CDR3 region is CAWSQLSSGANVLTF. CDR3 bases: TGTGCCTGGAGCCAGTTAAGCTCTGGGGCCAACGTCCTGACTTTC.

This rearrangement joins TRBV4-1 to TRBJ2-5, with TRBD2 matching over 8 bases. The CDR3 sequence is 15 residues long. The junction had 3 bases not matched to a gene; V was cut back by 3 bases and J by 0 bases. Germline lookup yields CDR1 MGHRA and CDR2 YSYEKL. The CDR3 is CASSQRGDNQETQYF. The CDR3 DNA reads TGCGCCAGCAGCCAGCGGGGGGATAACCAAGAGACCCAGTACTTC.

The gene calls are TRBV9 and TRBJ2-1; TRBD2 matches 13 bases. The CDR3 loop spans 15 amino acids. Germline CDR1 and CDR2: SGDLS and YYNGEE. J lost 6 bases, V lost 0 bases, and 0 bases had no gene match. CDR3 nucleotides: TGTGCCAGCAGCGTAGGGACTAGCGGGAGCAATGAGCAGTTCTTC. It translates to CASSVGTSGSNEQFF.

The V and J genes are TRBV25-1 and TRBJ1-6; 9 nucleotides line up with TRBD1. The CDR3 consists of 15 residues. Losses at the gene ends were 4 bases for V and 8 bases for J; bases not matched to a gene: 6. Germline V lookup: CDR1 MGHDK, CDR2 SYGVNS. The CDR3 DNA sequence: TGTGCCAGCAGTGGAACAGGGGGCGCATATTCACCCCTCCACTTT. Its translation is CASSGTGGAYSPLHF.